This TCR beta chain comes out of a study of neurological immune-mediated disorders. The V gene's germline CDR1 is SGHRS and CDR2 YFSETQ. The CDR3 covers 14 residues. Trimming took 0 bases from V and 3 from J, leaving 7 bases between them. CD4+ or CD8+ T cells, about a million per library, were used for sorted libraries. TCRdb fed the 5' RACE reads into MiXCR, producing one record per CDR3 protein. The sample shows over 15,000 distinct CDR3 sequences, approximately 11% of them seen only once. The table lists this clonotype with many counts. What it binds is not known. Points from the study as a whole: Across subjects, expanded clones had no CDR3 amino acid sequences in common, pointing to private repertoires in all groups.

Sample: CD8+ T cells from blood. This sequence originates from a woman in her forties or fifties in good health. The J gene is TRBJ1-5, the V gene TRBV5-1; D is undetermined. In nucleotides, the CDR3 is TGCGCCAGCAGCTTGGCCGGGGACAATCAGCCCCAGCATTTT. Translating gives CASSLAGDNQPQHF.